What follows is one T cell receptor (beta chain) and its context. The data were obtained in a study of blood T cell repertoires in COVID-19. Some clones are missing from TCRdb's copy, which holds only in-frame ones; the method was immunoSEQ multiplex PCR. The top ten hold approximately 5% of the sample, which has about 50,000 clones, around 73% seen once. This CDR3 is 12 amino acids long. V lost 0 bases and J lost 7, with 3 bases in between. Germline V gene sequence: CDR1 MGHRA, CDR2 YSYEKL. Specimen: PBMCs or T cells enriched from blood (not recorded which). The origin of this receptor is a woman aged 50 to 65 with acute COVID-19. The chain has TRBV4-1 and TRBJ2-2; D remains unclear. The CDR3 nucleotides read TGCGCCAGCAGCCAAGACAGCGGGGAGCTGTTTTTT. Its protein is CASSQDSGELFF.